The next 23 T cell receptor beta chains were all read from a single sample in a study of tumor-infiltrating lymphocytes in localized non-small cell lung cancer. TCRdb's copy holds only in-frame clones and misses some; the assay was immunoSEQ multiplex PCR. The data show some 15,000 clones, approximately 80% seen once. Sequencing was performed on uninvolved lung tissue not adjacent to the tumor. Receptor source: a human donor with non-small cell lung cancer.

V and J are TRBV10-3 and TRBJ2-7; D is perhaps TRBD1 (5 bases). The V and J ends lost 7 bases and 5 bases respectively, with 12 bases between them. Germline-derived CDR1 and CDR2 are ENHRY and SYGVKD. CDR3 length: 12 amino acids. CDR3 nucleotide sequence: TGTGCCATCAAAAGGGGTTCGGACGAGCAGTACTTC. The encoded protein is CAIKRGSDEQYF.

The count of this clone is one. V gene TRBV19 combines with J gene TRBJ1-2; possible D gene TRBD1, 5 bases. Germline CDR1 reads LNHDA; CDR2 reads SQIVND (reference sequence). V gave up 6 bases and J gave up 2 bases, with 13 bases separating them. The CDR3 consists of 14 residues. The CDR3 loop is CASSRDGQNYGYTF. CDR3 DNA: TGTGCCAGTAGCCGGGACGGGCAAAACTATGGCTACACCTTC.

This sequence joins TRBV19 and TRBJ2-1, with D unclear. V was shortened by 4 bases and J by 0 bases, with 10 bases between the two germline ends. CDR3 length: 15 residues. The germline V gene has CDR1 LNHDA and CDR2 SQIVND (reference sequence). DNA for the CDR3: TGTGCCAGTAGTAACTGGCAGAGCTCCTACAATGAGCAGTTCTTC. Translated, it gives CASSNWQSSYNEQFF.

This clone was counted between two and nine times. This chain uses TRBV5-1 with TRBJ2-5; 9 bases agree with TRBD2. Germline values: CDR1 SGHRS, CDR2 YFSETQ. The CDR3 runs to 18 residues. V trimming: 0 bases; J trimming: 0 bases; junction bases outside the gene matches: 9. In DNA, the CDR3 is TGCGCCAGCAGCTTGGGGGTAGCGGGAGACCCGTACCAAGAGACCCAGTACTTC. As protein: CASSLGVAGDPYQETQYF.

The chain has TRBV28 and TRBJ1-1; TRBD1 might be the D (5 bases). CDR3 length: 14 residues. CDR1 MDHEN and CDR2 SYDVKM come from the germline V gene. The V end lost 7 bases, the J end lost 0 bases, and 12 bases lay between the germline ends. Here the CDR3 reads CASTPGAVNTEAFF. The CDR3 DNA sequence: TGTGCCAGCACCCCCGGGGCAGTGAACACTGAAGCTTTCTTT.

CDR3 sequence: CASTITVNSNQPQHF. The CDR3 DNA sequence: TGTGCCAGCACAATAACAGTCAATAGCAATCAGCCCCAGCATTTT. The chain has TRBV6-1 and TRBJ1-5; D unresolved. Per the germline V gene, CDR1 is MNHNS and CDR2 is SASEGT. The length of the CDR3 is 15 residues. V lost 7 bases, J lost 0 bases, and 13 bases lay in between.

The rearrangement links TRBV7-6 to TRBJ2-1, with 7 bases aligning to TRBD2. The CDR3 runs 15 residues. Germline V gives CDR1 SGHVS, CDR2 FNYEAQ. J lost 0 bases, V lost 5 bases, and 4 bases had no gene match. CDR3 nucleotide sequence: TGTGCCAGCAGCATTAGCGGGCCCTCCTACAATGAGCAGTTCTTC. Encoded protein: CASSISGPSYNEQFF.

The chain is built from TRBV7-2 and TRBJ1-2; D perhaps matches TRBD1 (5 bases). Between the trimmed V and J ends, which lost 5 bases and 4 bases, there was a span of 14 bases. Germline V gives CDR1 SGHTA, CDR2 FQGNSA. This CDR3 has 14 residues. CDR3 sequence: CASSAPATGYGYTF. The CDR3 coding sequence is TGTGCCAGCAGCGCCCCTGCAACAGGCTATGGCTACACCTTC.

V and J are TRBV5-1 and TRBJ1-2, with 9 bases matching TRBD1. The length of the CDR3 is 16 residues. The junction had 10 bases not matched to a gene; V was cut back by 4 bases and J by 3 bases. Germline values: CDR1 SGHRS, CDR2 YFSETQ. This CDR3 reads CASSPGQGYVDYGYTF. The CDR3 DNA follows: TGCGCCAGCAGCCCGGGACAGGGATATGTGGACTATGGCTACACCTTC.

This chain links TRBV4-1 with TRBJ2-5; D not certain. This CDR3 is 14 amino acids long. Per germline, CDR1 MGHRA and CDR2 YSYEKL. The V gene lost 2 bases and the J gene lost 2 bases, with 9 bases spanning the gap. The CDR3 DNA reads as TGCGCCAGCAGCCAACACGTCAATCAAGAGACCCAGTACTTC. Translating gives CASSQHVNQETQYF.

The chain is built from TRBV5-1 and TRBJ2-5; 8 bases align to TRBD1. Trimming cost V 0 bases and J 5 bases; bases outside gene matches: 9. Looked up from germline, CDR1 is SGHRS and CDR2 is YFSETQ. The CDR3 extends over 16 amino acids. CDR3 DNA: TGCGCCAGCAGCTTGGACCCGACAGGGGACTTGGAGACCCAGTACTTC. Translation gives CASSLDPTGDLETQYF.

This clone was picked up a small number of times. The rearrangement joins TRBV25-1 to TRBJ1-1; D gene ambiguous. Germline V lookup: CDR1 MGHDK, CDR2 SYGVNS. CDR3 length: 11 amino acids. V lost 6 bases, J lost 6 bases, and 8 bases lay in between. Here the CDR3 DNA reads TGTGCCAGCAGGTTGCAGGCTGAAGCTTTCTTT. Translated: CASRLQAEAFF.

This chain joins TRBV5-4 and TRBJ2-7; 9 bases line up with TRBD1. This CDR3 has 14 amino acids. Germline lookup yields CDR1 SGHNT and CDR2 YYREEE (reference sequence). Losses at the gene ends were 2 bases for V and 3 bases for J; bases not matched to a gene: 3. CDR3 nucleotide sequence: TGTGCCAGCAGCTTTGACAGGGGGTTCTACGAGCAGTACTTC. It encodes CASSFDRGFYEQYF.

The rearrangement links TRBV5-5 to TRBJ2-5, with no clear D. Trimming pared 0 bases from V and 2 bases from J, leaving 11 bases between. The CDR3 length is 15 residues. CDR1 is SGHKS, CDR2 YYEKEE, per germline (reference sequence). CDR3 nucleotide sequence: TGTGCCAGCAGCTTGGCCGTAGGGTATCAAGAGACCCAGTACTTC. Translating gives CASSLAVGYQETQYF.

The chain has TRBV7-2 and TRBJ2-1; 8 bases align to TRBD2. The V and J ends lost 1 base and 7 bases, in that order; junction bases with no gene match: 6. This CDR3 contains 15 residues. CDR1 and CDR2 from the germline V gene are SGHTA and FQGNSA. The CDR3 DNA reads TGTGCCAGCAGCTTAGGGGGAGCGGGAGATAATGAGCAGTTCTTC. It translates to CASSLGGAGDNEQFF. The entire variable domain, with the rest obtained from reference TRBV7-2 and TRBJ2-1, is as follows: GAGVSQSPSNKVTEKGKDVELRCDPISGHTALYWYRQSLGQGLEFLIYFQGNSAPDKSGLPSDRFSAERTGGSVSTLTIQRTQQEDSAVYLCASSLGGAGDNEQFFGPGTRLTVL.

In DNA, the CDR3 is TGTGCCAGCAGCCTGGACCCTACGGGAGGAACCGCCAATGAGCAGTTCTTC. As protein: CASSLDPTGGTANEQFF. This sequence joins TRBV5-4 and TRBJ2-1; 7 nucleotides agree with TRBD2. This CDR3 region has 17 residues. Germline V gene sequence: CDR1 SGHNT, CDR2 YYREEE (reference sequence). V lost 4 bases to trimming and J lost 6 bases; unmatched junction nucleotides: 16.

This chain connects TRBV19 to TRBJ1-1; D is possibly TRBD1 (5 bases). Germline values: CDR1 LNHDA, CDR2 SQIVND (reference sequence). The CDR3 loop spans 15 amino acids. V lost 5 bases and J lost 4, with 17 bases in between. CDR3 region: CASSFMQGWGTEAFF. CDR3 nucleotide sequence: TGTGCCAGTAGTTTTATGCAGGGATGGGGCACTGAAGCTTTCTTT.

This clone has a handful of counts. The chain carries TRBV6-6 and TRBJ1-1; the match to TRBD1 covers 10 bases. CDR3 length equals 15 residues. The J segment lost 8 bases and the V segment lost 6 bases, leaving 12 bases of the junction unmatched. Germline V gives CDR1 MNHNY, CDR2 SVGAGI (reference sequence). CDR3 in DNA: TGTGCCAGCAGCCTAACGGACAGGGGGAGTATCGAAGCTTTCTTT. Amino acids: CASSLTDRGSIEAFF.

The chain couples TRBV6-5 to TRBJ1-2, with a possible D match to TRBD1 (6 bases). The CDR3 sequence is 15 residues long. Trimming left V 7 bases short and J 7 bases short, with 22 bases between. CDR1 MNHEY and CDR2 SVGAGI come from the germline V gene. CDR3 coding DNA: TGTGCCAGCAACCCCACACAGGGAGGGGGAGGTGGCTACACCTTC. Protein product: CASNPTQGGGGGYTF.

The genes are TRBV4-1 and TRBJ1-3; possible D gene TRBD1, 5 bases. Germline V CDR1 and CDR2: MGHRA, YSYEKL. Trimming pared 5 bases from V and 4 bases from J, leaving 15 bases between. The CDR3 runs 15 residues. CDR3 sequence (DNA): TGCGCCAGCAGCACAGGCAGGGTCCAAGGAAACACCATATATTTT. Protein product: CASSTGRVQGNTIYF.

The gene calls are TRBV19 and TRBJ1-2; 8 nucleotides line up with TRBD1. Per the germline V gene, CDR1 is LNHDA and CDR2 is SQIVND (reference sequence). The CDR3 length is 13 residues. The trim removed 6 bases at V and 9 bases at J, leaving 9 bases unmatched. The CDR3 nucleotides read TGTGCCAGTAGCTACAGGACAGGGAGTAGCTACACCTTC. Its protein is CASSYRTGSSYTF.

The chain employs TRBV27 and TRBJ1-5; no firm D call. Germline CDR1 is MNHEY and CDR2 is SMNVEV (reference sequence). V gave up 2 bases and J gave up 2 bases, with 10 bases separating them. The CDR3 has 15 residues. The CDR3 sequence is CASSLRFLGNQPQHF. The CDR3 DNA follows: TGTGCCAGCAGTTTACGGTTTCTCGGCAATCAGCCCCAGCATTTT.

The genes are TRBV5-5 and TRBJ2-1; D possibly uses TRBD1 or TRBD2 (5 bases each). Between the trimmed V and J ends, which lost 3 bases and 0 bases, there was a span of 13 bases. CDR1 is SGHKS and CDR2 is YYEKEE in the germline V gene (reference sequence). The CDR3 extends over 16 amino acids. This CDR3 reads CASSSGTAHSYNEQFF. For the CDR3, the DNA is TGTGCCAGCAGCTCGGGGACCGCTCACTCCTACAATGAGCAGTTCTTC.